This TCR beta chain was documented in a study of shared clonotypes between healthy human individuals. Whole-study findings and limits: The study found lower generation probabilities in non-shared clonotypes than in those shared by all four donors.

Details on this clone: The target antigen is unknown.

The CDR3 runs 16 residues. With 3 bases clipped from V and 3 bases from J, the junction kept 8 bases outside the gene matches. CDR1 is ENHRY and CDR2 is SYGVKD in the germline V gene. The data were produced by immunoSEQ multiplex PCR, yet TCRdb's version contains in-frame clones alone and is incomplete. The table lists some 1.1 million clones, roughly 80% of them singletons. The V and J genes are TRBV10-3 and TRBJ2-1; 7 nucleotides line up with TRBD1. The TCR was taken from a man aged 18 to 29 in good health. Some clones in this sample may be carry-over from other donors' samples. Specimen: memory CD4+ T cells from PBMCs. Subset indicated: CD45RA-negative fraction. CDR3 amino acids: CAISDRRGQNYNEQFF. In nucleotides, the CDR3 is TGTGCCATCAGTGACCGAAGGGGGCAGAACTACAATGAGCAGTTCTTC.